In this sample, the clone carrying this T cell receptor (beta chain) turned up a few times. The data derive from a study of T cells after yellow fever vaccination. The CDR3 is 16 amino acids. V was trimmed by 2 bases and J by 0 bases, leaving 11 bases between them. Germline V CDR1 and CDR2: LGHDT, YNNKEL (reference sequence). One entry per CDR3 protein results from TCRdb running MiXCR on the 5' RACE reads. The sample has roughly 250,000 distinct CDR3 sequences; over 10% are singletons. The sample here was CD4+ T cells sorted from PBMCs, taken 45 days after the yellow fever booster vaccination. The rearrangement links TRBV3-1 to TRBJ2-1; D is ambiguous. The receptor was derived from a man under 40 who received the YFV17D yellow fever vaccine. The CDR3 DNA is TGTGCCAGCAGCCAACTTCCAAGAGTCTCCTACAATGAGCAGTTCTTC. This codes for CASSQLPRVSYNEQFF.